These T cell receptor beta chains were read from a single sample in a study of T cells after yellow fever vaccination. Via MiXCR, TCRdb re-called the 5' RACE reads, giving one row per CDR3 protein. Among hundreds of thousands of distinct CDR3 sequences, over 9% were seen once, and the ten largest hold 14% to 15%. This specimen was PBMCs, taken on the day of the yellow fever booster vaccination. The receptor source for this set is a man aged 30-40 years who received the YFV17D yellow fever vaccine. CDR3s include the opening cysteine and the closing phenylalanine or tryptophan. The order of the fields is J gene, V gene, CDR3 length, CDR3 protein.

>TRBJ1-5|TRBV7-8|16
CASSLWAGGGNQPQHF
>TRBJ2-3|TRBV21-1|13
CASDDTSTDTQYF
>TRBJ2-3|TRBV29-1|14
CSVQAGGWADTQYF
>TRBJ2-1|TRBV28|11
CAILSYNEQFF
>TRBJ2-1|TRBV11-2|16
CASSRPGLATYNEQFF
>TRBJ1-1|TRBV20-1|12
CSAKTGPTEAFF
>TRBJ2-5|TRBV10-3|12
CAISAERETQYF
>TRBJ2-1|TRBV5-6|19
CASSLQPGPMEATSNEQFF
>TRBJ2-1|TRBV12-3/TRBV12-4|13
CASSSLTSPRQFF
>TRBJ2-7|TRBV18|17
CASSPGVRDYLLYEQYF
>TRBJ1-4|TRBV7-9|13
CASWTPGNEKLFF
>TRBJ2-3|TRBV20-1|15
CSARGGKTYTDTQYF
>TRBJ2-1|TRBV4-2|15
CASSPSPAGYNEQFF
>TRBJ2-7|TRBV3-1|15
CASSHRASGSYEQYF
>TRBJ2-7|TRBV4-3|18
CASSFRLAGVSNAYEQYF
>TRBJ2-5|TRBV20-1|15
CSARGLAGGGETQYF
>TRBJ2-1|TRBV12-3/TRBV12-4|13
CASSPEIHNEQFF
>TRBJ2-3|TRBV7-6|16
CASSPNGQGSPDTQYF
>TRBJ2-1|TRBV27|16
CASSSTRTSGYNEQFF
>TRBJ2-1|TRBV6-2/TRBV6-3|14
CASTGTGGVNEQFF
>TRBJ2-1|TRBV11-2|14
CASSYDYSYNEQFF
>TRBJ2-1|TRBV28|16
CASSPGWPKSYNEQFF